This entry lists 19 T cell receptor beta chains sequenced from one sample in a study of technical replicates of blood from a few donors. The protocol was immunoSEQ multiplex PCR, while the TCRdb copy is restricted to in-frame clones and leaves out a portion. This table has 55,000 to 75,000 clones, 90% to 95% appearing once. The sequenced material came from PBMCs. The source of these receptors is a human donor in good health. Some clones in this sample may be carry-over from other donors' samples.

The chain joins TRBV12-5 to TRBJ1-4; D call uncertain. With 0 bases removed from V and 7 bases from J, the gap between germline ends came to 6 bases. The CDR3 is made up of 13 amino acids. Germline CDR1 LGHNT, CDR2 FRNRAP. CDR3 loop: CASGLVRSEKLFF. The CDR3 nucleotides are TGTGCTAGTGGTTTGGTAAGGAGTGAAAAACTGTTTTTT.

This sequence joins TRBV25-1 and TRBJ2-2; TRBD1 matches at 8 bases. The germline gives CDR1 MGHDK, CDR2 SYGVNS. The CDR3 runs to 17 residues. Germline trimming cut 3 bases from V and 2 bases from J; bases unmatched to any gene: 8. CDR3 sequence (DNA): TGTGCCAGCAGTGATGACAGGGGCGGCGGCAACACCGGGGAGCTGTTTTTT. It is translated as CASSDDRGGGNTGELFF.

V and J are TRBV6-1 and TRBJ1-5, with D possibly TRBD1 on 5 matching bases. Germline CDR1 and CDR2: MNHNS and SASEGT. The V end was cut by 3 bases, the J end by 7 bases, with 13 bases between. The CDR3 runs 14 residues. CDR3 loop: CASSETYQGQPQHF. The DNA of the CDR3 is TGTGCCAGCAGTGAGACCTACCAGGGCCAGCCCCAGCATTTT.

This chain connects TRBV7-9 to TRBJ1-1; D uncertain. V shed 1 base and J shed 0 bases, with 6 bases lying between them. The germline CDR1 and CDR2 sequences are SEHNR and FQNEAQ (reference sequence). CDR3 length: 14 amino acids. CDR3 nucleotides: TGTGCCAGCAGCTTAGGTTCAGTGAACACTGAAGCTTTCTTT. Residues: CASSLGSVNTEAFF.

The chain has TRBV7-8 and TRBJ2-3; possible D gene TRBD1, 5 bases. The V gene lost 1 base and the J gene lost 5 bases, with 10 bases spanning the gap. The CDR3 has 14 residues. CDR1 and CDR2 from the germline V gene are SGHVS and FQNEAQ. The CDR3 region is CASSLVPTGDTQYF. CDR3 in DNA: TGTGCCAGCAGCTTAGTTCCAACAGGAGATACGCAGTATTTT.

This clone has only a few counts. This sequence joins TRBV7-2 and TRBJ2-7; D is perhaps TRBD2 (5 bases). The CDR3 sequence is 13 residues long. The germline V gene encodes CDR1 SGHTA and CDR2 FQGNSA. With 5 bases removed from V and 3 bases from J, the gap between germline ends came to 11 bases. The CDR3 DNA reads TGTGCCAGCAGCCCAGAGGGATTCTACGAGCAGTACTTC. As protein: CASSPEGFYEQYF.

The CDR3: CASSPWGEESYEQYF. The CDR3 region has the DNA TGTGCCAGCAGCCCCTGGGGGGAAGAGTCCTACGAGCAGTACTTC. V gene TRBV21-1 combines with J gene TRBJ2-7; the table's D call, TRBD2, has no DNA check behind it. TRBV21-1 corresponds to a pseudogene. CDR3 size: 15 residues.

The rearrangement links TRBV5-1 to TRBJ2-7, with 12 bases fitting TRBD1. The CDR3 runs 21 residues. The V gene end was trimmed by 2 bases and the J gene end by 0 bases; junction bases not matched to a gene: 18. Germline CDR1 reads SGHRS; CDR2 reads YFSETQ. The CDR3 nucleotides are TGCGCCAGCAGCTTAAAAGGACCGGGACAGGGGGCAAAGCAGGGCTCCTACGAGCAGTACTTC. The encoded protein is CASSLKGPGQGAKQGSYEQYF.

This chain joins TRBV7-6 and TRBJ2-3, with TRBD2 identical over 12 bases. V was pared by 2 bases and J by 2 bases, with 5 bases of the junction left unmatched. Germline V gene sequence: CDR1 SGHVS, CDR2 FNYEAQ. The CDR3 runs 17 residues. The DNA for the CDR3 is TGTGCCAGCAGCTTACGACTAGCGGGGGAGATCACAGATACGCAGTATTTT. The encoded protein is CASSLRLAGEITDTQYF.

V is TRBV5-4 and J is TRBJ2-6; 8 bases agree with TRBD1. Unmatched junction bases numbered 3, after V lost 4 bases and J lost 0 bases. There are 16 residues in the CDR3. The germline CDR1 and CDR2 sequences are SGHNT and YYREEE (reference sequence). The CDR3, as DNA: TGTGCCAGCAGCCGGGACAGGATCTCTGGGGCCAACGTCCTGACTTTC. It translates to CASSRDRISGANVLTF.

CDR3 sequence: CASSQSGARQPQHF. The CDR3 DNA sequence: TGTGCCAGCAGCCAAAGTGGGGCTCGTCAGCCCCAGCATTTT. V and J are TRBV16 and TRBJ1-5, with D perhaps matching TRBD1 (5 bases). Per the germline V gene, CDR1 is KGHSY and CDR2 is FQNENV. The CDR3 consists of 14 residues. Trimming left V 2 bases short and J 6 bases short, with 11 bases between.

The rearrangement links TRBV4-1 to TRBJ2-7; 9 nucleotides align to TRBD1. Germline CDR1 MGHRA, CDR2 YSYEKL. CDR3 size: 15 residues. V was clipped by 0 bases and J by 6 bases; unmatched bases: 6. The CDR3 protein is CASSQDGTGFLEQYF. The DNA for the CDR3 is TGCGCCAGCAGCCAAGATGGGACAGGGTTTCTCGAGCAGTACTTC.

The chain joins TRBV7-8 to TRBJ2-5; 11 bases match TRBD2. J lost 2 bases, V lost 1 base, and 3 bases had no gene match. Germline V lookup: CDR1 SGHVS, CDR2 FQNEAQ. The CDR3 has 16 residues. The CDR3 loop reads CASSLGLAGGQETQYF. The DNA of the CDR3 is TGTGCCAGCAGCTTAGGTCTAGCGGGAGGACAAGAGACCCAGTACTTC.

This sequence joins TRBV9 and TRBJ1-2, with D perhaps matching TRBD1 (5 bases). Deletions cut 4 bases from V and 4 bases from J, with 8 bases between. CDR3 length: 12 amino acids. Germline V gene data show CDR1 as SGDLS and CDR2 as YYNGEE. CDR3 nucleotides: TGTGCCAGCAGCACAGGCTTCTATGGCTACACCTTC. It encodes CASSTGFYGYTF.

This clone was recorded once. The rearrangement joins TRBV4-2 to TRBJ2-7, with TRBD2 as a possible D gene (5 bases). Trimming removed 2 bases from V and 6 bases from J, with 14 bases in between. This CDR3 spans 14 amino acids. Germline V gene data show CDR1 as LGHNA and CDR2 as YNFKEQ. CDR3 sequence (DNA): TGTGCCAGCAGCCAAACGAGTCTCAGCGGCGAGCAGTACTTC. Protein: CASSQTSLSGEQYF.

This clone was observed a few times. The CDR3 reads CASSEQGPMFF. The DNA for the CDR3 is TGTGCCAGCAGCGAACAGGGCCCGATGTTCTTT. The rearrangement links TRBV11-3 to TRBJ1-1; D may be TRBD1 (6 bases). CDR1 is SGHNT, CDR2 YENEEA, per germline. This CDR3 is 11 amino acids long. The V end lost 5 bases, the J end lost 14 bases, and 15 bases lay between the germline ends.

The chain is built from TRBV7-7 and TRBJ2-7; 9 positions match TRBD1. Trimming at V came to 5 bases and at J to 5 bases, leaving 7 bases not matched to a gene. CDR1 and CDR2 from the germline V gene are SSHAT and FNYEAQ (reference sequence). This CDR3 contains 14 residues. The CDR3 region has the DNA TGTGCCAGCAGCGATCCGGGACAGGGCAACGAGCAGTACTTC. Translated, it gives CASSDPGQGNEQYF. Combining the CDR3 with reference TRBV7-7 and TRBJ2-7 gives the whole variable domain GAGVSQSPRYKVTKRGQDVTLRCDPISSHATLYWYQQALGQGPEFLTYFNYEAQPDKSGLPSDRFSAERPEGSISTLTIQRTEQRDSAMYRCASSDPGQGNEQYFGPGTRLTVT.

The rearrangement uses TRBV12-5 and TRBJ1-4; D might be TRBD1 (5 bases). Trimming shortened V by 6 bases and J by 8 bases, and 13 bases separated the two germline ends. Germline-derived CDR1 and CDR2 are LGHNT and FRNRAP. The CDR3 spans 13 residues. In DNA, the CDR3 is TGTGCTAGTGGCATCAGGGATGCGGAAAAACTGTTTTTT. Amino acid sequence: CASGIRDAEKLFF.

This chain links TRBV29-1 with TRBJ2-7, with D possibly TRBD2 on 6 matching bases. Germline V lookup: CDR1 SQVTM, CDR2 ANQGSEA. This CDR3 is built from 13 residues. The V and J ends lost 6 bases and 2 bases respectively, with 14 bases between them. CDR3 nucleotides: TGCAGCGTCCCGGCGGCGGGAACCTACGAGCAGTACTTC. It is translated as CSVPAAGTYEQYF.